The rows below give T cell receptor beta chains drawn from one sample of a study of T cell responses to AZD1222 COVID-19 vaccine. The protocol was immunoSEQ multiplex PCR, while the TCRdb copy is restricted to in-frame clones and leaves out a portion. The sample consists of roughly 130,000 clones, approximately 90% of them appearing once. This specimen was peripheral blood, taken 28 days after the second AZD1222 dose. The receptors here all came from an adult who received the AZD1222 COVID-19 vaccine. Each CDR3 is given with its conserved first and last residue. A D gene is named only where the DNA matches it firmly. Only part of the rows carry a size: once, few, many, or a class if the clone is expanded.

abundance: .
v_gene: TRBV29-1
j_gene: TRBJ2-3
d_gene: .
CDR3aa: CSVFLTGGGATDTQYF
CDR3nt: TGCAGCGTCTTCCTCACAGGCGGAGGGGCCACAGATACGCAGTATTTT

abundance: .
v_gene: TRBV4-1
j_gene: TRBJ1-5
d_gene: .
CDR3aa: CASSTSPGAQPQHF
CDR3nt: TGCGCCAGCAGTACGTCCCCAGGCGCTCAGCCCCAGCATTTT

abundance: .
v_gene: TRBV13
j_gene: TRBJ1-4
d_gene: TRBD1
CDR3aa: CASSSRGGREKLFF
CDR3nt: TGTGCCAGCAGCTCAAGAGGGGGCCGGGAAAAACTGTTTTTT

abundance: once
v_gene: TRBV4-1
j_gene: TRBJ2-7
d_gene: .
CDR3aa: CASSQDRQVTSYEQYF
CDR3nt: TGCGCCAGCAGCCAAGATCGGCAGGTCACCTCCTACGAGCAGTACTTC

abundance: .
v_gene: TRBV4-3
j_gene: TRBJ2-4
d_gene: TRBD2
CDR3aa: CASSQDVLAGELKVAKNIQYF
CDR3nt: TGCGCCAGCAGCCAAGACGTACTAGCGGGAGAGTTGAAGGTTGCCAAAAACATTCAGTACTTC

abundance: .
v_gene: TRBV6-5
j_gene: TRBJ2-5
d_gene: TRBD2
CDR3aa: CASSYGTSQETQYF
CDR3nt: TGTGCCAGCAGCTATGGGACTAGCCAAGAGACCCAGTACTTC

abundance: .
v_gene: TRBV12-3/TRBV12-4
j_gene: TRBJ2-5
d_gene: .
CDR3aa: CASCKGHGETQYF
CDR3nt: TGTGCCAGCTGCAAGGGACACGGGGAGACCCAGTACTTC

abundance: .
v_gene: TRBV19
j_gene: TRBJ1-1
d_gene: .
CDR3aa: CASSIGLDRSGALNTEAFF
CDR3nt: TGTGCCAGTAGTATAGGATTGGATAGATCGGGGGCGCTGAACACTGAAGCTTTCTTT

abundance: .
v_gene: TRBV29-1
j_gene: TRBJ1-1
d_gene: TRBD1
CDR3aa: CSVSRGLLTEAFF
CDR3nt: TGCAGCGTTTCCAGGGGGCTTTTGACTGAAGCTTTCTTT

abundance: .
v_gene: TRBV28
j_gene: TRBJ2-1
d_gene: TRBD2
CDR3aa: CASSSLLGSGRGNEQFF
CDR3nt: TGTGCCAGCAGTTCACTCTTGGGTAGCGGGAGGGGCAATGAGCAGTTCTTC

abundance: .
v_gene: TRBV7-9
j_gene: TRBJ1-1
d_gene: .
CDR3aa: CASRTTGSGSMNTEAFF
CDR3nt: TGTGCCAGCAGGACAACAGGTTCCGGGAGCATGAACACTGAAGCTTTCTTT

abundance: .
v_gene: TRBV10-2
j_gene: TRBJ2-3
d_gene: TRBD2
CDR3aa: CASSASGRTDTQYF
CDR3nt: TGCGCCAGCAGTGCTAGCGGGAGGACAGATACGCAGTATTTT

abundance: once
v_gene: TRBV7-8
j_gene: TRBJ2-1
d_gene: TRBD2
CDR3aa: CASKPGGSWDEQFF
CDR3nt: TGTGCCAGCAAGCCCGGCGGGAGCTGGGATGAGCAGTTCTTC

abundance: .
v_gene: TRBV6-1
j_gene: TRBJ1-5
d_gene: .
CDR3aa: CASSDGRSQPQHF
CDR3nt: TGTGCCAGCAGTGATGGTCGGAGCCAGCCCCAGCATTTT

abundance: .
v_gene: TRBV12-5
j_gene: TRBJ2-7
d_gene: .
CDR3aa: CASGRTTAGEQYF
CDR3nt: TGTGCTAGTGGTAGGACCACCGCGGGGGAGCAGTACTTC

abundance: .
v_gene: TRBV14
j_gene: TRBJ2-1
d_gene: .
CDR3aa: CASSQGSSYNEQFF
CDR3nt: TGTGCCAGCAGCCAGGGTAGCTCCTACAATGAGCAGTTCTTC

abundance: .
v_gene: TRBV25-1
j_gene: TRBJ2-7
d_gene: .
CDR3aa: CASSANSYEQYF
CDR3nt: TGTGCCAGCAGTGCCAACTCCTACGAGCAGTACTTC

abundance: .
v_gene: TRBV5-1
j_gene: TRBJ2-2
d_gene: TRBD1
CDR3aa: CASSLRQGNTGELFF
CDR3nt: TGCGCCAGCAGCTTACGACAGGGAAACACCGGGGAGCTGTTTTTT

abundance: .
v_gene: TRBV6-5
j_gene: TRBJ1-6
d_gene: .
CDR3aa: CASTPGWNSPLHF
CDR3nt: TGTGCCAGCACCCCAGGGTGGAATTCACCCCTCCACTTT

abundance: .
v_gene: TRBV6-2/TRBV6-3
j_gene: TRBJ2-1
d_gene: .
CDR3aa: CASSPFSLGINEQFF
CDR3nt: TGTGCCAGCAGTCCATTCTCCTTAGGGATCAATGAGCAGTTCTTC

abundance: .
v_gene: TRBV15
j_gene: TRBJ2-1
d_gene: .
CDR3aa: CATSRDSLGTRFF
CDR3nt: TGTGCCACCAGCAGAGATTCGCTCGGGACGAGGTTCTTC

abundance: .
v_gene: TRBV2
j_gene: TRBJ1-4
d_gene: .
CDR3aa: CASSEGNQGLEKLFF
CDR3nt: TGTGCCAGCAGTGAAGGTAACCAAGGGTTGGAAAAACTGTTTTTT

abundance: .
v_gene: TRBV7-6
j_gene: TRBJ2-1
d_gene: .
CDR3aa: CASSFRDTPYNEQFF
CDR3nt: TGTGCCAGCAGCTTCCGGGACACCCCCTACAATGAGCAGTTCTTC

abundance: .
v_gene: TRBV6-6
j_gene: TRBJ2-7
d_gene: .
CDR3aa: CAMAPYEQYF
CDR3nt: TGTGCCATGGCTCCCTACGAGCAGTACTTC

abundance: .
v_gene: TRBV2
j_gene: TRBJ1-1
d_gene: TRBD1
CDR3aa: CASSEAGQGENTEAFF
CDR3nt: TGTGCCAGCAGTGAAGCGGGGCAGGGGGAGAACACTGAAGCTTTCTTT

abundance: .
v_gene: TRBV28
j_gene: TRBJ2-7
d_gene: TRBD2
CDR3aa: CASRLPGLAGVNEQYF
CDR3nt: TGTGCCAGCAGGTTACCGGGACTAGCGGGAGTCAACGAGCAGTACTTC

abundance: .
v_gene: TRBV19
j_gene: TRBJ2-2
d_gene: .
CDR3aa: CASSMGVSGELFF
CDR3nt: TGTGCCAGTAGTATGGGAGTTTCCGGGGAGCTGTTTTTT

abundance: .
v_gene: TRBV6-1
j_gene: TRBJ1-1
d_gene: .
CDR3aa: CASSDDRHGPEAFF
CDR3nt: TGTGCCAGCAGTGACGACCGCCACGGCCCTGAAGCTTTCTTT

abundance: .
v_gene: TRBV7-9
j_gene: TRBJ2-2
d_gene: .
CDR3aa: CASSLRAGSTGELFF
CDR3nt: TGTGCCAGCAGCTTGAGGGCCGGATCGACCGGGGAGCTGTTTTTT

abundance: once
v_gene: TRBV5-4
j_gene: TRBJ2-3
d_gene: .
CDR3aa: CASSQEGWGGTDTQYF
CDR3nt: TGTGCCAGCAGCCAGGAGGGGTGGGGGGGCACAGATACGCAGTATTTT

abundance: .
v_gene: TRBV19
j_gene: TRBJ2-3
d_gene: .
CDR3aa: CASSITLVGTDTQYF
CDR3nt: TGTGCCAGTAGTATAACGCTAGTAGGGACAGATACGCAGTATTTT

abundance: .
v_gene: TRBV29-1
j_gene: TRBJ2-1
d_gene: .
CDR3aa: CSVERVANEQFF
CDR3nt: TGCAGCGTTGAGCGCGTTGCCAATGAGCAGTTCTTC

abundance: .
v_gene: TRBV7-8
j_gene: TRBJ2-6
d_gene: TRBD1
CDR3aa: CASSAGTALRANVLTF
CDR3nt: TGTGCCAGCAGCGCCGGGACAGCCCTCAGGGCCAACGTCCTGACTTTC

abundance: .
v_gene: TRBV7-9
j_gene: TRBJ1-2
d_gene: TRBD1
CDR3aa: CASRSDRDLSYGYTF
CDR3nt: TGTGCCAGCAGAAGTGACAGGGACCTATCCTATGGCTACACCTTC

abundance: .
v_gene: TRBV5-1
j_gene: TRBJ2-7
d_gene: TRBD1
CDR3aa: CASRTISGTGGEQYF
CDR3nt: TGCGCCAGCAGGACAATTTCCGGGACAGGGGGCGAGCAGTACTTC

abundance: .
v_gene: TRBV29-1
j_gene: TRBJ1-1
d_gene: .
CDR3aa: CSVVRRLNTEAFF
CDR3nt: TGCAGCGTTGTGAGACGGCTGAACACTGAAGCTTTCTTT

abundance: .
v_gene: TRBV10-3
j_gene: TRBJ1-3
d_gene: .
CDR3aa: CAISDSARGRLSGNTIYF
CDR3nt: TGTGCCATCAGTGACTCCGCGAGGGGCAGACTCTCTGGAAACACCATATATTTT

abundance: .
v_gene: TRBV12-3/TRBV12-4
j_gene: TRBJ1-1
d_gene: .
CDR3aa: CASTRSGNTEAFF
CDR3nt: TGTGCCAGCACCCGTTCGGGTAACACTGAAGCTTTCTTT

abundance: .
v_gene: TRBV12-2
j_gene: TRBJ1-5
d_gene: .
CDR3aa: CASRSLPPRDQVEGQPQHF
CDR3nt: TGTGCAAGTCGCTCACTCCCCCCACGGGATCAGGTTGAGGGTCAGCCCCAGCATTTT

abundance: .
v_gene: TRBV19
j_gene: TRBJ1-2
d_gene: TRBD1
CDR3aa: CASSRDRVYGYTF
CDR3nt: TGTGCCAGTAGTAGGGACAGAGTATATGGCTACACCTTC

abundance: once
v_gene: TRBV4-3
j_gene: TRBJ2-3
d_gene: .
CDR3aa: CASSQDEGFDTQYF
CDR3nt: TGCGCCAGCAGCCAAGATGAGGGTTTCGATACGCAGTATTTT

abundance: .
v_gene: TRBV11-3
j_gene: TRBJ1-1
d_gene: .
CDR3aa: CASSLVGQGKWNTEAFF
CDR3nt: TGTGCCAGCAGCTTAGTAGGGCAGGGGAAGTGGAACACTGAAGCTTTCTTT

abundance: .
v_gene: TRBV2
j_gene: TRBJ2-2
d_gene: .
CDR3aa: CASSGRTGELFF
CDR3nt: TGTGCCAGCAGTGGTAGAACCGGGGAGCTGTTTTTT

abundance: .
v_gene: TRBV2
j_gene: TRBJ1-5
d_gene: .
CDR3aa: CASSVGGLAGQPQHF
CDR3nt: TGTGCCAGCAGTGTAGGGGGGCTCGCCGGGCAGCCCCAGCATTTT

abundance: .
v_gene: TRBV9
j_gene: TRBJ2-3
d_gene: .
CDR3aa: CASSVGGVASDTQYF
CDR3nt: TGTGCCAGCAGCGTAGGTGGAGTAGCTTCAGATACGCAGTATTTT

abundance: .
v_gene: TRBV13
j_gene: TRBJ1-2
d_gene: TRBD1
CDR3aa: CASSLKGTANYGYTF
CDR3nt: TGTGCCAGCAGCCTCAAAGGGACAGCCAACTATGGCTACACCTTC

abundance: once
v_gene: TRBV7-2
j_gene: TRBJ2-7
d_gene: .
CDR3aa: CASSLAATAQYEQYF
CDR3nt: TGTGCCAGCAGCTTGGCCGCGACGGCACAGTACGAGCAGTACTTC

abundance: .
v_gene: TRBV7-7
j_gene: TRBJ2-3
d_gene: TRBD2
CDR3aa: CASSPGLAGFTDTQYF
CDR3nt: TGTGCCAGCAGCCCGGGACTAGCGGGTTTCACAGATACGCAGTATTTT

abundance: .
v_gene: TRBV6-5
j_gene: TRBJ1-5
d_gene: TRBD1
CDR3aa: CASSYQGGSNQPQHF
CDR3nt: TGTGCCAGCAGTTACCAGGGGGGTAGCAATCAGCCCCAGCATTTT

abundance: once
v_gene: TRBV3-1/TRBV3-2
j_gene: TRBJ1-1
d_gene: TRBD1
CDR3aa: CASSQEQGWTEAFF
CDR3nt: TGTGCCAGCAGCCAAGAACAGGGGTGGACTGAAGCTTTCTTT

abundance: once
v_gene: TRBV12-3/TRBV12-4
j_gene: TRBJ1-2
d_gene: .
CDR3aa: CASSLKRVGGYTF
CDR3nt: TGTGCCAGCAGTTTAAAGAGGGTTGGGGGCTACACCTTC

abundance: once
v_gene: TRBV6-2/TRBV6-3
j_gene: TRBJ2-3
d_gene: TRBD1
CDR3aa: CASSPRQGTDTQYF
CDR3nt: TGTGCCAGCAGCCCAAGACAGGGGACAGATACGCAGTATTTT

abundance: .
v_gene: TRBV12-3/TRBV12-4
j_gene: TRBJ1-1
d_gene: .
CDR3aa: CASSFVSNTEAFF
CDR3nt: TGTGCCAGCAGTTTTGTCTCCAACACTGAAGCTTTCTTT